A single sample is the source of the 5 T cell receptor beta chains below, sequenced in a study of blood T cell repertoires in COVID-19. Profiling relied on immunoSEQ multiplex PCR, and the TCRdb table lists in-frame clones only, not all of them. Counted here are some 110,000 clones, 86% occurring once; the ten biggest clones make up 4.5%. The sequencing sample was made of peripheral blood. These receptor sequences come from a middle-aged man with acute or convalescent COVID-19.

The chain uses TRBV11-2 and TRBJ1-1, with 7 bases lining up with TRBD1. CDR1 is SGHAT, CDR2 FQNNGV, per germline. Trimming at V came to 0 bases and at J to 4 bases, leaving 2 bases not matched to a gene. The CDR3 consists of 14 residues. CDR3: CASSLDTGVTEAFF. DNA for the CDR3: TGTGCCAGCAGCTTAGATACAGGGGTCACTGAAGCTTTCTTT.

The chain recombines TRBV30 with TRBJ1-5; D not resolved. V lost 5 bases, J lost 9 bases, and 14 bases lay in between. The CDR3 has 12 residues. The germline CDR1 and CDR2 sequences are GTSNPN and SVGIG (reference sequence). The CDR3 protein is CAWGSAGRPQHF. The CDR3 DNA is TGTGCCTGGGGCAGCGCCGGGAGGCCCCAGCATTTT.

This chain connects TRBV5-1 to TRBJ1-4; 7 bases map to TRBD1. There are 15 residues in the CDR3. V lost 3 bases and J lost 7; bases outside the gene matches: 9. Germline V gene sequence: CDR1 SGHRS, CDR2 YFSETQ. CDR3 amino acids: CASSYRQGAGEKLFF. Here the CDR3 DNA reads TGCGCCAGCAGCTACCGACAGGGTGCGGGTGAAAAACTGTTTTTT.

V is TRBV6-2 or TRBV6-3 and J is TRBJ2-7; 7 bases match TRBD1. J lost 0 bases, V lost 5 bases, and 7 bases had no gene match. CDR1 MNHEY and CDR2 SVGEGT come from the germline V gene. The CDR3 is made up of 15 amino acids. The CDR3 here is CASSPRTGSSYEQYF. The CDR3 nucleotides read TGTGCCAGCAGTCCCAGGACAGGCAGCTCCTACGAGCAGTACTTC.

In DNA, the CDR3 is TGTGCCAGCAAAGACCTGGGCCCTAACTATGGCTACACCTTC. Translated: CASKDLGPNYGYTF. V and J are TRBV6-5 and TRBJ1-2; D is uncertain. This CDR3 is built from 14 residues. Germline CDR1 reads MNHEY; CDR2 reads SVGAGI. The V gene lost 7 bases and the J gene lost 0 bases, with 12 bases spanning the gap.